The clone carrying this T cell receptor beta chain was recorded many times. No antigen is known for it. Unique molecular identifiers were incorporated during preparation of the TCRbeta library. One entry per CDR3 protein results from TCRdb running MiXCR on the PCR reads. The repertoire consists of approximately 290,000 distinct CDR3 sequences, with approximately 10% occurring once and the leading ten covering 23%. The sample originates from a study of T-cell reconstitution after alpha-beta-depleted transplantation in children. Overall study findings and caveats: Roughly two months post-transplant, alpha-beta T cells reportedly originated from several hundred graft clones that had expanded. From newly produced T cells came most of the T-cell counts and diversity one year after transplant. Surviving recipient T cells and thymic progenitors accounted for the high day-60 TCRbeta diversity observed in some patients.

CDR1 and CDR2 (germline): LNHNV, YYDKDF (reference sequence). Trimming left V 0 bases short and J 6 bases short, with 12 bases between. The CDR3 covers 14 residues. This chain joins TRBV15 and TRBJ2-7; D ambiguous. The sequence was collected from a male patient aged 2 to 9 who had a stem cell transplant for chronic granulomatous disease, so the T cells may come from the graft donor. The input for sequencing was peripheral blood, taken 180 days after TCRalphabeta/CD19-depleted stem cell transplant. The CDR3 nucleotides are TGTGCCACCAGCAGAGAAGTGGTGTCTTTCGAGCAGTACTTC. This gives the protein CATSREVVSFEQYF.